The 15 T cell receptor beta chains reported below all come from one sample, sequenced in a study of tumor-infiltrating lymphocytes in localized non-small cell lung cancer. Profiled with immunoSEQ multiplex PCR; TCRdb holds only in-frame clones, not every one. Among around 16,000 clones, 45% to 50% were seen once, and the ten largest hold about a sixth. Sequencing was carried out using lung tumor tissue. The receptors originated from a human donor with non-small cell lung cancer.

This clone occurred a few times. V is TRBV19 and J is TRBJ1-2; D perhaps matches TRBD1 (6 bases). Germline V lookup: CDR1 LNHDA, CDR2 SQIVND (reference sequence). The CDR3 has 16 residues. V lost 8 bases, J lost 4 bases, and 23 bases lay in between. This CDR3 is CASLTTRGGGTYGYTF. In DNA form, the CDR3 reads TGTGCCAGTCTTACCACCCGGGGAGGGGGTACCTATGGCTACACCTTC.

This clone was observed a handful of times. The CDR3 is CASSQEYSPLHF. DNA for the CDR3: TGTGCCAGCAGTCAGGAGTACTCACCCCTCCACTTT. This chain links TRBV14 with TRBJ1-6, with no clear D. Looked up from germline, CDR1 is SGHDN and CDR2 is FVKESK. This CDR3 spans 12 amino acids. Trimming removed 6 bases at V and 10 bases at J, with 10 bases between.

The V gene is TRBV7-2, the J gene TRBJ2-7, with 10 bases lining up with TRBD2. The CDR3 is 15 amino acids. Trimming removed 6 bases from V and 1 base from J; junction bases left unmatched: 6. Germline V gives CDR1 SGHTA, CDR2 FQGNSA. This chain's CDR3 is CASSQSGGGSYEQYF. The CDR3 bases are TGTGCCAGCAGTCAGAGCGGGGGGGGATCCTACGAGCAGTACTTC.

The chain couples TRBV6-4 to TRBJ1-2, with 8 bases aligning to TRBD1. From germline, CDR1 is MRHNA and CDR2 SNTAGT. Trimming removed 2 bases from V and 3 bases from J; junction bases left unmatched: 5. The CDR3 is 15 amino acids. CDR3 amino acids: CASSDPRGPHYGYTF. The CDR3 DNA sequence: TGTGCCAGCAGTGACCCCAGGGGGCCCCACTATGGCTACACCTTC.

This clone was counted between two and nine times. The chain combines TRBV4-2 with TRBJ2-2, with TRBD2 matching 14 bases. The germline V gene has CDR1 LGHNA and CDR2 YNFKEQ. The CDR3 runs to 18 residues. V trimming: 2 bases; J trimming: 6 bases; junction bases outside the gene matches: 8. CDR3 nucleotide sequence: TGTGCCAGCAGCCAAAAGACTAGCGGGGGGGCATCGGCCGGGGAGCTGTTTTTT. This codes for CASSQKTSGGASAGELFF.

The table lists this clone with a few counts. V gene TRBV19 combines with J gene TRBJ1-2; unclear D gene. V lost 7 bases and J lost 2, with 8 bases in between. The CDR3 contains 12 residues. The germline V gene encodes CDR1 LNHDA and CDR2 SQIVND (reference sequence). The CDR3 loop reads CASNEGNYGYTF. CDR3 DNA: TGTGCCAGTAATGAGGGAAACTATGGCTACACCTTC.

V is TRBV6-1 and J is TRBJ1-1, with D possibly TRBD1 on 5 matching bases. Deletions cut 4 bases from V and 1 base from J, with 7 bases between. The CDR3 loop spans 13 amino acids. Germline V gives CDR1 MNHNS, CDR2 SASEGT. The CDR3 sequence: CASSAQENTEAFF. The DNA for the CDR3 is TGTGCCAGCAGTGCACAGGAGAACACTGAAGCTTTCTTT.

By frequency in the sample, this clone is medium-sized. The chain uses TRBV19 and TRBJ2-3; D is uncertain. V lost 3 bases, J lost 2 bases, and 30 bases lay in between. The CDR3 runs to 21 residues. Per germline, CDR1 LNHDA and CDR2 SQIVND (reference sequence). In nucleotides, the CDR3 is TGTGCCAGTAGTATGTCGTTTGCCCTAACCTGGACCGACGGGTTCACAGATACGCAGTATTTT. It yields the protein CASSMSFALTWTDGFTDTQYF. Full variable domain (outside the CDR3, taken from reference TRBV19 and TRBJ2-3): DGGITQSPKYLFRKEGQNVTLSCEQNLNHDAMYWYRQDPGQGLRLIYYSQIVNDFQKGDIAEGYSVSREKKESFPLTVTSAQKNPTAFYLCASSMSFALTWTDGFTDTQYFGPGTRLTVL.

The chain joins TRBV5-6 to TRBJ1-5; D uncertain. From germline, CDR1 is SGHDT and CDR2 YYEEEE. This CDR3 is 14 amino acids long. Trimming shortened V by 4 bases and J by 6 bases, and 14 bases separated the two germline ends. The CDR3 sequence is CASSREAGSQPQHF. CDR3 nucleotide sequence: TGTGCCAGCAGCAGGGAGGCCGGGAGTCAGCCCCAGCATTTT. Looking up the rest from reference TRBV5-6 and TRBJ1-5 gives the full variable domain: DAGVTQSPTHLIKTRGQQVTLRCSPKSGHDTVSWYQQALGQGPQFIFQYYEEEERQRGNFPDRFSGHQFPNYSSELNVNALLLGDSALYLCASSREAGSQPQHFGDGTRLSIL.

This clone was seen a handful of times. The genes are TRBV6-5 and TRBJ1-5, with D possibly matching TRBD1 (6 bases). V lost 6 bases and J lost 2, with 14 bases in between. The V gene's germline CDR1 is MNHEY and CDR2 SVGAGI. CDR3 length: 15 residues. CDR3 in amino acids: CASRDRGGGNQPQHF. DNA of the CDR3: TGTGCCAGCAGAGATCGTGGGGGCGGCAATCAGCCCCAGCATTTT.

This clone was detected many times. This rearrangement joins TRBV5-1 to TRBJ1-1; D unresolved. Germline CDR1 is SGHRS and CDR2 is YFSETQ. The CDR3 is 11 amino acids. V shed 5 bases and J shed 3 bases, with 5 bases lying between them. As DNA, the CDR3 is TGCGCCAGCAGATTAGACACTGAAGCTTTCTTT. This sequence encodes CASRLDTEAFF.

The chain is built from TRBV2 and TRBJ1-3, with 9 nucleotides matching TRBD1. Looked up from germline, CDR1 is SNHLY and CDR2 is FYNNEI. The junction had 4 bases not matched to a gene; V was cut back by 3 bases and J by 1 base. This CDR3 has 16 residues. As DNA, the CDR3 is TGTGCCAGCAGTGAGGGACAGGGAAATTCTGGAAACACCATATATTTT. This encodes CASSEGQGNSGNTIYF.

The chain combines TRBV4-2 with TRBJ1-6; D gene uncertain. The CDR3 consists of 15 residues. V lost 1 base and J lost 7, with 11 bases in between. CDR1 and CDR2 (germline): LGHNA, YNFKEQ. CDR3: CASSQGKISNSPLHF. Here the CDR3 DNA reads TGTGCCAGCAGCCAAGGGAAGATTAGCAATTCACCCCTCCACTTT.

The rearrangement links TRBV7-9 to TRBJ1-4; D gene unclear. There are 13 residues in the CDR3. V gave up 7 bases and J gave up 8 bases, with 14 bases separating them. Germline lookup yields CDR1 SEHNR and CDR2 FQNEAQ (reference sequence). The CDR3 nucleotides read TGTGCCAGCACCCTGGGTTATCGGGAAAAACTGTTTTTT. This sequence encodes CASTLGYREKLFF.

The chain uses TRBV11-2 and TRBJ2-7; D is perhaps TRBD1 or TRBD2 (5 bases each). Trimming stripped 10 bases from V and 1 base from J, with 20 bases between. The germline V gene encodes CDR1 SGHAT and CDR2 FQNNGV. The CDR3 spans 15 residues. CDR3 in amino acids: CANLIGHWGSYEQYF. The CDR3 coding sequence is TGTGCCAATCTAATCGGGCATTGGGGGTCCTACGAGCAGTACTTC.